Sequencing of this T cell receptor (beta chain) was carried out in a study of cytomegalovirus exposure and HLA in healthy donors. There are 14 residues in the CDR3. Germline-derived CDR1 and CDR2 are SGHRS and YFSETQ. V lost 4 bases and J lost 4; bases outside the gene matches: 3. The PCR used 60 Vbeta and 13 Jbeta primers. Some clones are missing from TCRdb's copy, which holds only in-frame ones; the method was immunoSEQ multiplex PCR. In total, the table holds fewer than 150,000 clones. Material for sequencing was PBMCs. The chain links TRBV5-1 to TRBJ2-7; TRBD2 matches 12 bases. This clonotype was obtained from a middle-aged man in good health and CMV-seronegative. This chain's CDR3 is CASSRTSGEYEQYF. CDR3 bases: TGCGCCAGCAGCCGGACTAGCGGGGAGTACGAGCAGTACTTC.